These 17 T cell receptor beta chains share one sample of origin, sequenced in a study of blood T cell repertoires in COVID-19. The method was immunoSEQ multiplex PCR; TCRdb's version includes in-frame clones alone and lacks a portion of them. Altogether a few hundred thousand clones are present, around 89% being singletons, with the ten largest covering 1.2%. What was sequenced was PBMCs or T cells enriched from blood (not recorded which). These receptor sequences come from a woman aged 18-29 years who had recovered from COVID-19.

The chain recombines TRBV11-2 with TRBJ2-7; D perhaps matches TRBD2 (6 bases). V dropped 1 base and J dropped 2 bases, with 12 bases sitting between them. CDR3 length: 15 residues. The V gene's germline CDR1 is SGHAT and CDR2 FQNNGV. CDR3 region: CASSLAGGIPYEQYF. CDR3 nucleotide sequence: TGTGCCAGCAGCTTAGCCGGAGGGATACCCTACGAGCAGTACTTC.

The CDR3 DNA reads TGTGCCAGCAGCCGAATCCGGGACAGGGGCACTGAAGCTTTCTTT. Translated, it gives CASSRIRDRGTEAFF. This chain links TRBV14 with TRBJ1-1; 10 bases align to TRBD1. The ends lost 4 bases at V and 4 bases at J; junction bases unmatched: 6. CDR3 length equals 15 residues. Germline CDR1 reads SGHDN; CDR2 reads FVKESK.

The V gene is TRBV5-4, the J gene TRBJ1-6; TRBD1 might be the D (6 bases). Germline CDR1 is SGHNT and CDR2 is YYREEE (reference sequence). Trimming took 7 bases from V and 7 from J, leaving 15 bases between them. The CDR3 contains 14 residues. CDR3 bases: TGTGCCAGCTACGTTAGGGGGGGAAATTCACCCCTCCACTTT. It is translated as CASYVRGGNSPLHF. Supplemented by reference TRBV5-4 and TRBJ1-6, the full variable domain reads ETGVTQSPTHLIKTRGQQVTLRCSSQSGHNTVSWYQQALGQGPQFIFQYYREEENGRGNFPPRFSGLQFPNYSSELNVNALELDDSALYLCASYVRGGNSPLHFGNGTRLTVT.

The gene calls are TRBV21-1 and TRBJ2-7; the DNA was not compared with TRBD2, the D call given in the table. TRBV21-1 is termed a pseudogene. The CDR3 totals 19 residues. CDR3 residues: CASSKALERNSPISYEQYF. As DNA, the CDR3 is TGTGCCAGCAGCAAAGCGTTGGAGCGGAACAGTCCTATTTCCTACGAGCAGTACTTC.

V and J are TRBV6-5 and TRBJ1-1; D gene unclear. Trimming took 2 bases from V and 5 from J, leaving 12 bases between them. CDR1 and CDR2 (germline): MNHEY, SVGAGI. CDR3 length equals 14 residues. The CDR3 region has the DNA TGTGCCAGCAGTTACGAGGTTTCGGTTACTGAAGCTTTCTTT. The encoded protein is CASSYEVSVTEAFF.

The rearrangement links TRBV18 to TRBJ2-3; D call uncertain. Germline values: CDR1 KGHSH, CDR2 LQKENI. The CDR3 runs to 15 residues. V was clipped by 2 bases and J by 0 bases, with 9 bases between them. Here the CDR3 DNA reads TGTGCCAGCTCACCATTTTATACAAGCACAGATACGCAGTATTTT. Translated, it gives CASSPFYTSTDTQYF. Supplemented by reference TRBV18 and TRBJ2-3, the full variable domain reads NAGVMQNPRHLVRRRGQEARLRCSPMKGHSHVYWYRQLPEEGLKFMVYLQKENIIDESGMPKERFSAEFPKEGPSILRIQQVVRGDSAAYFCASSPFYTSTDTQYFGPGTRLTVL.

This chain connects TRBV6-5 to TRBJ1-2, with a weak D call TRBD1 (6 bases). This CDR3 has 13 residues. Per germline, CDR1 MNHEY and CDR2 SVGAGI. Trimming removed 3 bases at V and 7 bases at J, with 12 bases between. The CDR3 DNA sequence: TGTGCCAGCAGTTATGCAGGGGCCAGTGGCTACACCTTC. This encodes CASSYAGASGYTF.

The rearrangement joins TRBV18 to TRBJ2-6, with D possibly being TRBD1 (5 bases). Trimming stripped 0 bases from V and 1 base from J, with 13 bases between. The V gene's germline CDR1 is KGHSH and CDR2 LQKENI. This CDR3 contains 18 residues. In nucleotides, the CDR3 is TGTGCCAGCTCACCACCCTCCGGCAGGGTTTCTGGGGCCAACGTCCTGACTTTC. Protein: CASSPPSGRVSGANVLTF.

The chain couples TRBV24-1 to TRBJ2-2; the D gene is possibly TRBD1 (5 bases). Trimming took 5 bases from V and 7 from J, leaving 13 bases between them. CDR1 is KGHDR and CDR2 is SFDVKD in the germline V gene. This CDR3 is 14 amino acids long. This CDR3 is CATSGPGLGGELFF. The CDR3 DNA sequence: TGTGCCACCAGTGGCCCAGGGTTGGGCGGGGAGCTGTTTTTT.

As regards this clone: Mismatch with germline at one junction end may stem from a read error. This chain connects TRBV10-1 to TRBJ2-1; perhaps TRBD1 as D (5 bases). CDR1 is WNHNN, CDR2 SYGVQD, per germline (reference sequence). The CDR3 is made up of 16 amino acids. The CDR3 here is CANSESAGLPYNEQFF. The CDR3 bases are TGCGCCAACAGTGAATCGGCAGGGCTACCCTACAATGAGCAGTTCTTC.

V is TRBV19 and J is TRBJ2-7, with 8 bases that match TRBD2. CDR3 length: 14 residues. Losses at the gene ends were 5 bases for V and 5 bases for J; bases not matched to a gene: 8. Germline V gene lookup returns CDR1 LNHDA and CDR2 SQIVND (reference sequence). The CDR3 region is CASSDLSGVNEQYF. The CDR3 region has the DNA TGTGCCAGTAGTGACCTTAGCGGGGTAAACGAGCAGTACTTC. Full variable domain (missing parts from reference TRBV19 and TRBJ2-7): DGGITQSPKYLFRKEGQNVTLSCEQNLNHDAMYWYRQDPGQGLRLIYYSQIVNDFQKGDIAEGYSVSREKKESFPLTVTSAQKNPTAFYLCASSDLSGVNEQYFGPGTRLTVT.

This chain connects TRBV25-1 to TRBJ1-5; D remains ambiguous. Looked up from germline, CDR1 is MGHDK and CDR2 is SYGVNS. The V and J ends lost 6 bases and 2 bases respectively, with 14 bases between them. This CDR3 is 15 amino acids long. In DNA form, the CDR3 reads TGTGCCAGCAGGACGGTCCCGAGGCGCAATCAGCCCCAGCATTTT. Protein product: CASRTVPRRNQPQHF.

This rearrangement joins TRBV3-1 (or the pseudogene TRBV3-2) to TRBJ2-1; 8 bases are a match to TRBD2. From germline, CDR1 is LGHDT and CDR2 YNNKEL (reference sequence). The CDR3 is made up of 15 amino acids. The V gene end was trimmed by 0 bases and the J gene end by 10 bases; junction bases not matched to a gene: 8. In DNA form, the CDR3 reads TGTGCCAGCAGCCAAGACGGGGCGGGGGGCACGGAGCAGTTCTTC. It translates to CASSQDGAGGTEQFF.

CDR3 region: CASSQGDLEKLFF. CDR3 nucleotide sequence: TGTGCCAGCAGCCAGGGGGACCTTGAAAAACTGTTTTTT. The rearrangement links TRBV7-9 to TRBJ1-4; TRBD1 agrees at 7 bases. CDR1 SEHNR and CDR2 FQNEAQ come from the germline V gene (reference sequence). The junction had 4 bases not matched to a gene; V was cut back by 5 bases and J by 7 bases. The CDR3 runs to 13 residues.

This clone appeared once. The chain is built from TRBV28 and TRBJ2-5; no definite D call. The CDR3 sequence is 15 residues long. Germline values: CDR1 MDHEN, CDR2 SYDVKM. V was clipped by 6 bases and J by 2 bases, with 16 bases between them. The CDR3 region is CASSRDRSPQETQYF. The CDR3 nucleotides read TGTGCCAGCAGCCGCGACCGGAGTCCTCAAGAGACCCAGTACTTC.

This chain connects TRBV29-1 to TRBJ1-4, with TRBD1 as a possible D gene (5 bases). This CDR3 is built from 13 residues. CDR1 is SQVTM and CDR2 is ANQGSEA in the germline V gene. With 7 bases removed from V and 8 bases from J, the gap between germline ends came to 17 bases. The DNA of the CDR3 is TGCAGCGCCGTCCGGGGGGATGAGGAAAAACTGTTTTTT. It is translated as CSAVRGDEEKLFF.

The chain joins TRBV6-5 to TRBJ2-3; 9 bases match TRBD1. Trimming cost V 4 bases and J 4 bases; bases outside gene matches: 6. CDR3 length: 15 residues. Germline CDR1 and CDR2: MNHEY and SVGAGI. CDR3 loop: CASSFRDRVSDTQYF. DNA for the CDR3: TGTGCCAGCAGTTTCCGGGACAGGGTGTCAGATACGCAGTATTTT.